The 16 T cell receptor beta chains presented below share a single source sample, sequenced in a study of human T cells and chemical hapten exposure. Specified time point: pre-sensitization, week 0. Regarding treatment: therapeutic diphenylcyclopropenone sensitization with weekly scalp DPC. TCRdb reprocessed the RACE reads via MiXCR and lists one record per CDR3 protein. The sample contains roughly 380,000 distinct CDR3 sequences, approximately 5.1% of which appear only once. Material: whole blood, obtained in connection with sensitization to the hapten diphenylcyclopropenone (DPC). These receptors were obtained from a woman in her 50s with alopecia areata. Some clones in this sample may be carry-over from other donors' samples.

This clonotype was observed at least ten times. CDR3 bases: TGTGCCAGCAGCTTAGCGGAGGCTAGCGGGAAGTGGGAGCAGTACTTC. It yields the protein CASSLAEASGKWEQYF. The genes are TRBV7-9 and TRBJ2-7; 9 positions agree with TRBD2. The junction had 10 bases not matched to a gene; V was cut back by 0 bases and J by 7 bases. This CDR3 region has 16 residues. The germline CDR1 and CDR2 sequences are SEHNR and FQNEAQ (reference sequence).

The V gene is TRBV27, the J gene TRBJ2-3; 7 bases are shared with TRBD1. Losses at the gene ends were 7 bases for V and 3 bases for J; bases not matched to a gene: 16. In germline, CDR1 is MNHEY, CDR2 SMNVEV (reference sequence). CDR3 length: 17 residues. The CDR3 DNA reads TGTGCCAGCATCAGAAAAAAGGGGGCGGCGGGTACAGATACGCAGTATTTT. It specifies CASIRKKGAAGTDTQYF.

This clonotype was seen many times. J is TRBJ2-6 and V is TRBV4-1, with D unclear. CDR1 and CDR2 from the germline V gene are MGHRA and YSYEKL. Trimming shortened V by 1 base and J by 4 bases, and 8 bases separated the two germline ends. The CDR3 is 15 residues long. The CDR3 loop is CASSQVGLGANVLTF. The CDR3 DNA sequence: TGCGCCAGCAGCCAAGTCGGATTAGGGGCCAACGTCCTGACTTTC.

At least ten counts were recorded for this clonotype. CDR3 residues: CASSSGQQETQYF. Written as DNA, the CDR3 is TGTGCCAGCAGCTCGGGACAGCAAGAGACCCAGTACTTC. The gene calls are TRBV5-4 and TRBJ2-5, with 7 bases that match TRBD1. Germline CDR1 reads SGHNT; CDR2 reads YYREEE (reference sequence). This CDR3 comprises 13 residues. J gave up 2 bases and V 3 bases, and 1 base lay outside the gene matches.

Many counts were recorded for this clonotype. The V gene is TRBV12-5, the J gene TRBJ1-3; a possible D gene is TRBD1 (5 bases). The CDR3 has 18 residues. Germline V gives CDR1 LGHNT, CDR2 FRNRAP. Trimming cost V 0 bases and J 7 bases, with 22 bases left between them. CDR3 sequence: CASGLVRGDRQSWNTIYF. In nucleotides, the CDR3 is TGTGCTAGTGGTTTGGTACGGGGGGACCGCCAGAGTTGGAACACCATATATTTT.

The rearrangement uses TRBV28 and TRBJ2-7, with D possibly being TRBD2 (5 bases). Germline lookup yields CDR1 MDHEN and CDR2 SYDVKM. This CDR3 is built from 15 residues. The V end was cut by 5 bases, the J end by 0 bases, with 14 bases between. The CDR3 reads CASSLQAAGSYEQYF. CDR3 DNA sequence: TGTGCCAGCAGTCTCCAAGCGGCGGGCTCCTACGAGCAGTACTTC.

This clonotype was counted ten times or more. The chain joins TRBV29-1 to TRBJ2-2, with D possibly matching TRBD2 (5 bases). Germline V gene lookup returns CDR1 SQVTM and CDR2 ANQGSEA. The V end lost 1 base, the J end lost 4 bases, and 13 bases lay between the germline ends. The CDR3 spans 15 residues. The CDR3 here is CSVEAGLAGTGELFF. Written as DNA, the CDR3 is TGCAGCGTTGAAGCAGGCCTCGCGGGCACCGGGGAGCTGTTTTTT.

This clonotype showed up just a few times. The V gene is TRBV18, the J gene TRBJ1-4; D is unresolved. The germline V gene has CDR1 KGHSH and CDR2 LQKENI. There are 13 residues in the CDR3. With 3 bases removed from V and 0 bases from J, the gap between germline ends came to 2 bases. This CDR3 is CASSPSTNEKLFF. The CDR3, as DNA: TGTGCCAGCTCACCGTCAACTAATGAAAAACTGTTTTTT. Supplemented by reference TRBV18 and TRBJ1-4, the full variable domain reads NAGVMQNPRHLVRRRGQEARLRCSPMKGHSHVYWYRQLPEEGLKFMVYLQKENIIDESGMPKERFSAEFPKEGPSILRIQQVVRGDSAAYFCASSPSTNEKLFFGSGTQLSVL.

V and J are TRBV7-2 and TRBJ1-6; TRBD1 is a possible D gene (6 bases). The germline V and J ends were trimmed by 5 bases and 0 bases, with 14 bases remaining between them. Germline V gives CDR1 SGHTA, CDR2 FQGNSA. There are 17 residues in the CDR3. CDR3 loop: CASSQRTASSYNSPLHF. DNA for the CDR3: TGTGCCAGCAGCCAACGGACAGCCAGCTCCTATAATTCACCCCTCCACTTT.

The CDR3 bases are TGCAGCCCATCGGAAGAGCAGTACTTC. This encodes CSPSEEQYF. The V and J genes are TRBV29-1 and TRBJ2-7; D is undetermined. There are 9 residues in the CDR3. The germline V gene has CDR1 SQVTM and CDR2 ANQGSEA. Trimming took 8 bases from V and 7 from J, leaving 9 bases between them.

In its sample, this clonotype was seen many times. This chain links TRBV23-1 with TRBJ2-7; the match to TRBD1 covers 8 bases. TRBV23-1 is recorded as an ORF, its role being uncertain. CDR3 length equals 15 residues. After removal of 7 bases from V and 1 base from J, the junction contained 9 bases not matched to a gene. The CDR3 region is CASTQGAGLSYEQYF. The CDR3 bases are TGCGCCAGCACCCAGGGGGCAGGGTTATCCTACGAGCAGTACTTC.

This clonotype was recorded many times. This chain uses TRBV6-2 or TRBV6-3 with TRBJ2-7, with TRBD2 identical over 11 bases. Per germline, CDR1 MNHEY and CDR2 SVGEGT. The V and J ends lost 8 bases and 7 bases, in that order; junction bases with no gene match: 7. CDR3 size: 13 residues. CDR3 in DNA: TGTGCCAGCGCTAGCGGGGGGCCATGGGAGCAGTACTTC. As protein: CASASGGPWEQYF.

This clonotype was seen a few times. The V and J genes are TRBV5-1 and TRBJ2-3, with D tentatively TRBD2 (6 bases). The CDR3 runs 12 residues. V lost 5 bases to trimming and J lost 4 bases, with 8 bases between them. Germline CDR1 and CDR2: SGHRS and YFSETQ. The CDR3 here is CASRPGADTQYF. CDR3 coding DNA: TGCGCCAGCAGGCCGGGAGCAGATACGCAGTATTTT.

This clonotype showed up just a few times. This rearrangement joins TRBV7-8 to TRBJ1-2; the D is unclear. The CDR3 is 13 residues long. Trimming took off 3 bases at V and 5 bases at J, with 10 bases between the two ends. The germline V gene has CDR1 SGHVS and CDR2 FQNEAQ. The CDR3 loop is CASSFASGYGYTF. DNA of the CDR3: TGTGCCAGCAGCTTCGCGTCTGGTTATGGCTACACCTTC. Using reference TRBV7-8 and TRBJ1-2 for the parts outside the CDR3, the full variable domain is GAGVSQSPRYKVAKRGQDVALRCDPISGHVSLFWYQQALGQGPEFLTYFQNEAQLDKSGLPSDRFFAERPEGSVSTLKIQRTQQEDSAVYLCASSFASGYGYTFGSGTRLTVV.

This clonotype was observed many times. The genes are TRBV7-9 and TRBJ2-2, with 9 bases identical to TRBD1. With V trimmed by 5 bases and J by 5 bases, 6 bases remained unmatched. Germline CDR1 and CDR2: SEHNR and FQNEAQ (reference sequence). CDR3 size: 15 residues. CDR3 in DNA: TGTGCCAGCAGCCCGGGACAGGGAGATACCGGGGAGCTGTTTTTT. This encodes CASSPGQGDTGELFF.

The sample holds many counts of this clonotype. CDR3 nucleotides: TGTGCCAGCTTTCCGATTTCTCAGGGAATCGGAGAGACCCAGTACTTC. Protein sequence: CASFPISQGIGETQYF. V is TRBV28 and J is TRBJ2-5, with a possible D match to TRBD1 (5 bases). The CDR3 consists of 16 residues. The germline V gene encodes CDR1 MDHEN and CDR2 SYDVKM. Trimming removed 8 bases from V and 4 bases from J, with 23 bases in between. Variable domain in full (rest from reference TRBV28 and TRBJ2-5): DVKVTQSSRYLVKRTGEKVFLECVQDMDHENMFWYRQDPGLGLRLIYFSYDVKMKEKGDIPEGYSVSREKKERFSLILESASTNQTSMYLCASFPISQGIGETQYFGPGTRLLVL.